This passage covers 21 T cell receptor beta chains from one sample sequenced in a study of technical replicates of blood from several donors. TCRdb keeps only in-frame clones here, not all; method: immunoSEQ multiplex PCR. The data show more than 90,000 clones, under 97% seen once. The specimen was T cells isolated from PBMCs. These receptors came from a human donor in good health.

V and J are TRBV18 and TRBJ1-2; tentative D call: TRBD1 (6 bases). Germline V lookup: CDR1 KGHSH, CDR2 LQKENI. V dropped 2 bases and J dropped 6 bases, with 19 bases sitting between them. CDR3 length equals 16 residues. The CDR3 here is CASSPVAGDITNGYTF. CDR3 sequence (DNA): TGTGCCAGCTCACCAGTCGCGGGGGACATTACGAATGGCTACACCTTC.

The chain recombines TRBV5-1 with TRBJ2-7; tentatively, D is TRBD2 (7 bases). The CDR3 is 14 residues long. Germline V gene lookup returns CDR1 SGHRS and CDR2 YFSETQ. The V end lost 4 bases, the J end lost 4 bases, and 15 bases lay between the germline ends. The CDR3 reads CASSLEGGGYEQYF. Written as DNA, the CDR3 is TGCGCCAGCAGCCTGGAGGGGGGAGGGTACGAGCAGTACTTC.

This chain connects TRBV2 to TRBJ2-6; a weak D match, TRBD1 (7 bases). This CDR3 has 14 residues. The V gene's germline CDR1 is SNHLY and CDR2 FYNNEI. Trimming took off 10 bases at V and 2 bases at J, with 12 bases between the two ends. The CDR3 region has the DNA TGTGCCACCCAGGGGGGACCTGGGGCCAACGTCCTGACTTTC. It translates to CATQGGPGANVLTF.

The V gene is TRBV28, the J gene TRBJ1-5; D uncertain. Germline CDR1 reads MDHEN; CDR2 reads SYDVKM. The CDR3 has 14 residues. Trimming took 10 bases from V and 0 from J, leaving 13 bases between them. CDR3 region: CATLGASSNQPQHF. The DNA for the CDR3 is TGTGCCACTTTAGGAGCCAGTAGCAATCAGCCCCAGCATTTT.

This chain connects TRBV19 to TRBJ1-5; D perhaps matches TRBD1 (5 bases). CDR3 length equals 15 residues. Deletions cut 4 bases from V and 3 bases from J, with 13 bases between. The germline V gene has CDR1 LNHDA and CDR2 SQIVND (reference sequence). The CDR3 protein is CASSTGGYSNQPQHF. CDR3 nucleotide sequence: TGTGCCAGTAGTACCGGGGGGTATTCCAATCAGCCCCAGCATTTT.

This chain links TRBV5-4 with TRBJ1-5; D is uncertain. The germline gives CDR1 SGHNT, CDR2 YYREEE (reference sequence). The CDR3 totals 12 residues. Trimming pared 1 base from V and 4 bases from J, leaving 3 bases between. CDR3 sequence: CASSLLNQPQHF. Here the CDR3 DNA reads TGTGCCAGCAGCTTGCTAAATCAGCCCCAGCATTTT.

The chain is built from TRBV27 and TRBJ2-7, with D hard to call. The CDR3 runs to 14 residues. Trimming cost V 1 base and J 3 bases, with 10 bases left between them. Germline V CDR1 and CDR2: MNHEY, SMNVEV (reference sequence). Written as DNA, the CDR3 is TGTGCCAGCAGTTTATGGGCTTTTAACTACGAGCAGTACTTC. It specifies CASSLWAFNYEQYF.

The rearrangement uses TRBV5-4 and TRBJ1-2, with a possible D match to TRBD1 (5 bases). CDR1 SGHNT and CDR2 YYREEE come from the germline V gene (reference sequence). Deletions cut 0 bases from V and 7 bases from J, with 7 bases between. The CDR3 runs to 12 residues. In DNA form, the CDR3 reads TGTGCCAGCAGCTTGGTAGGGGCTGGCTACACCTTC. Translating it yields CASSLVGAGYTF.

This chain links TRBV29-1 with TRBJ2-5; D is uncertain. Germline assignment: CDR1 SQVTM and CDR2 ANQGSEA. CDR3 length: 13 residues. The V gene lost 5 bases and the J gene lost 1 base, with 11 bases spanning the gap. Here the CDR3 DNA reads TGCAGCGTTAACGTACAGCTCCAAGAGACCCAGTACTTC. As protein: CSVNVQLQETQYF.

The chain is built from TRBV5-5 and TRBJ2-3, with D possibly TRBD1 on 6 matching bases. Trimming stripped 3 bases from V and 5 bases from J, with 19 bases between. Germline CDR1 is SGHKS and CDR2 is YYEKEE (reference sequence). The CDR3 loop spans 16 amino acids. The CDR3 reads CASSSDHRVVEDTQYF. The CDR3 bases are TGTGCCAGCAGCTCAGATCACAGGGTTGTGGAAGATACGCAGTATTTT.

This clone appeared a single time. The J gene is TRBJ1-5, the V gene TRBV28, with D perhaps TRBD1 (5 bases). The CDR3 covers 19 residues. Looked up from germline, CDR1 is MDHEN and CDR2 is SYDVKM. The germline V and J ends were trimmed by 6 bases and 4 bases, with 28 bases remaining between them. The CDR3 DNA sequence: TGTGCCAGCAGCGGGCCGAATAACCCGCTACAGGTCCTTAATCAGCCCCAGCATTTT. The encoded protein is CASSGPNNPLQVLNQPQHF.

The J gene is TRBJ2-1, the V gene TRBV6-5, with unresolved D. Germline lookup yields CDR1 MNHEY and CDR2 SVGAGI. The CDR3 has 14 amino acids. The germline V and J ends were trimmed by 2 bases and 3 bases, with 8 bases remaining between them. This CDR3 reads CASSYGQDYNEQFF. As DNA, the CDR3 is TGTGCCAGCAGTTACGGGCAGGACTACAATGAGCAGTTCTTC.

The chain carries TRBV19 and TRBJ2-2; 9 positions agree with TRBD1. The CDR3 has 16 residues. Germline V gives CDR1 LNHDA, CDR2 SQIVND (reference sequence). V lost 1 base, J lost 4 bases, and 4 bases stayed unmatched. The DNA of the CDR3 is TGTGCCAGTAGTATAGTCTGGACAGGGGCCACCGGGGAGCTGTTTTTT. Protein product: CASSIVWTGATGELFF.

This chain connects TRBV2 to TRBJ1-2, with D possibly being TRBD1 (6 bases). The CDR3 runs to 15 residues. Deletions cut 2 bases from V and 4 bases from J, with 14 bases between. CDR1 SNHLY and CDR2 FYNNEI come from the germline V gene. CDR3 amino acids: CASSESRQDLYGYTF. The CDR3, as DNA: TGTGCCAGCAGTGAAAGCAGACAGGACCTCTATGGCTACACCTTC.

The chain recombines TRBV7-9 with TRBJ2-1; D possibly corresponds to TRBD1 (6 bases). Germline CDR1 and CDR2: SEHNR and FQNEAQ (reference sequence). Between the trimmed V and J ends, which lost 5 bases and 6 bases, there was a span of 8 bases. This CDR3 region has 12 residues. CDR3 in amino acids: CASSQGLNEQFF. The CDR3 DNA follows: TGTGCCAGCAGCCAGGGGCTCAATGAGCAGTTCTTC. Full variable domain (remainder filled in from reference TRBV7-9 and TRBJ2-1): DTGVSQNPRHKITKRGQNVTFRCDPISEHNRLYWYRQTLGQGPEFLTYFQNEAQLEKSRLLSDRFSAERPKGSFSTLEIQRTEQGDSAMYLCASSQGLNEQFFGPGTRLTVL.

The V and J genes are TRBV29-1 and TRBJ1-3, with 7 bases fitting TRBD1. The V gene end was trimmed by 6 bases and the J gene end by 4 bases; junction bases not matched to a gene: 3. Per germline, CDR1 SQVTM and CDR2 ANQGSEA. This CDR3 has 12 amino acids. The CDR3 DNA sequence: TGCAGCGTCACAGGGGCCGGAAACACCATATATTTT. Protein sequence: CSVTGAGNTIYF.

The chain joins TRBV29-1 to TRBJ2-1; D might be TRBD2 (5 bases). The germline V and J ends were trimmed by 3 bases and 14 bases, with 20 bases remaining between them. CDR3 size: 13 residues. CDR1 is SQVTM, CDR2 ANQGSEA, per germline. The CDR3 DNA is TGCAGCGTTGAGAGAAGTGACTTGCCGGGAAAGTTCTTC. This translates into CSVERSDLPGKFF.

The rearrangement joins TRBV5-1 to TRBJ1-1, with 7 bases fitting TRBD1. Germline V gene data show CDR1 as SGHRS and CDR2 as YFSETQ. The CDR3 runs 15 residues. J gave up 1 base and V 1 base, and 4 bases lay outside the gene matches. CDR3 in DNA: TGCGCCAGCAGCTTGTGGACAGGCCCGAACACTGAAGCTTTCTTT. Amino acids: CASSLWTGPNTEAFF.

In the case of this clone: Other DNA sequences in this sample translate to the same CDR3. The chain joins TRBV27 to TRBJ2-1; D is uncertain. The CDR3 spans 11 residues. Per germline, CDR1 MNHEY and CDR2 SMNVEV (reference sequence). Trimming took off 3 bases at V and 6 bases at J, with 3 bases between the two ends. The CDR3 DNA reads TGTGCCAGCAGTTTGAGCAATGAGCAGTTCTTC. Protein sequence: CASSLSNEQFF.

V gene TRBV28 combines with J gene TRBJ2-5, with D uncertain. Looked up from germline, CDR1 is MDHEN and CDR2 is SYDVKM. The V and J ends lost 2 bases and 7 bases respectively, with 14 bases between them. This CDR3 is built from 14 residues. This chain's CDR3 is CASSLGAPPGTQYF. The CDR3 DNA follows: TGTGCCAGCAGTTTAGGTGCGCCCCCCGGGACCCAGTACTTC.

The chain uses TRBV14 and TRBJ2-1; a possible D gene is TRBD2 (6 bases). V lost 0 bases and J lost 2, with 17 bases in between. CDR1 and CDR2 from the germline V gene are SGHDN and FVKESK. The CDR3 consists of 18 residues. The DNA of the CDR3 is TGTGCCAGCAGCCAAGATGAGGTTATAGCGGACCCCTACAATGAGCAGTTCTTC. Translating gives CASSQDEVIADPYNEQFF.